What follows describes a single TCR beta chain. In the authors' methods: Estimates of nucleated cell counts were drawn from the amplification of reference gene primers. The assay was immunoSEQ multiplex PCR, and TCRdb's table has in-frame clones only and misses some. The D gene and trimming were derived from the DNA, and the V and J assignments and clone size from that table. The sample lists fewer than 250,000 clones; about 90% were seen once. This entry belongs to a study of blood T cell repertoires in COVID-19. As for the study in general: PBMCs, B-cell-depleted T cells, or T cells were the source of the cDNA or gDNA that made up the material.

What was sequenced was peripheral blood. The TCR was taken from a man aged 30 to 39 with COVID-19, enrolled during active disease.

The CDR3 reads CASRIGTGAMNTEAFF. For the CDR3, the DNA is TGTGCCAGCAGGATAGGGACAGGGGCCATGAACACTGAAGCTTTCTTT. V is TRBV27 and J is TRBJ1-1, with 10 bases lining up with TRBD1. Unmatched junction bases numbered 7, after V lost 6 bases and J lost 0 bases. The germline V gene encodes CDR1 MNHEY and CDR2 SMNVEV (reference sequence). The CDR3 has 16 amino acids.